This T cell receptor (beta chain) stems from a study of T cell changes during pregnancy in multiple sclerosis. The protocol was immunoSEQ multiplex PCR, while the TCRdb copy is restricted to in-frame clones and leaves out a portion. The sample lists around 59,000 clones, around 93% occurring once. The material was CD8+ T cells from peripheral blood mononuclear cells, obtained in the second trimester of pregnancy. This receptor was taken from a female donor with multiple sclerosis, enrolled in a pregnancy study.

CDR3 amino acids: CASSPPRGTAGELFF. CDR3 bases: TGCGCCAGCAGCCCTCCCCGGGGGACGGCCGGGGAGCTGTTTTTT. The chain carries TRBV4-1 and TRBJ2-2; D might be TRBD2 (6 bases). V lost 4 bases, J lost 6 bases, and 15 bases lay in between. Per germline, CDR1 MGHRA and CDR2 YSYEKL. The length of the CDR3 is 15 residues.